Sequencing of this T cell receptor beta chain was carried out in a study of T cells in Graves' hyperthyroidism and ophthalmopathy. Whole-study findings and limits: Most clonotypes that expanded in the thyroid above 0.001 also showed up in blood.

From RNA transcripts, TCR beta CDR3 regions were amplified. RT-PCR in the first round (using the HTBI primer set) targeted the TCR CDR3. TCRdb analysed the multiplex PCR reads with MiXCR anew, one entry per CDR3 protein. The sample has almost 600,000 distinct CDR3 sequences; approximately 15% are singletons. This clonotype was counted many times. Its cognate antigen is unknown. The CDR3 covers 15 residues. Trimming took 3 bases from V and 2 from J, leaving 10 bases between them. The chain uses TRBV12-3 or TRBV12-4 and TRBJ1-4; D gene ambiguous. The receptor was derived from a young woman with Graves' hyperthyroidism that later progressed to Graves' ophthalmopathy. Sequencing was done on a sample of blood. The CDR3 loop is CASSLGPGTNEKLFF. The CDR3 DNA is TGTGCCAGCAGTTTGGGTCCGGGTACTAATGAAAAACTGTTTTTT.